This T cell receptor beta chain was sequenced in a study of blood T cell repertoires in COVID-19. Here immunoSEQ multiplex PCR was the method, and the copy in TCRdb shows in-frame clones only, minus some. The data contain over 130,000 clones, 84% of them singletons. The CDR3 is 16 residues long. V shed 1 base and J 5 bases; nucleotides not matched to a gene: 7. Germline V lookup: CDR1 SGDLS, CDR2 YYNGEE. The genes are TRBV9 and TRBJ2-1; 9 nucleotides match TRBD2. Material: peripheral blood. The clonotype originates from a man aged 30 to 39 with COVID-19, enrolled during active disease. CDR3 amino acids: CASSVRWLAGNNEQFF. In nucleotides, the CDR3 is TGTGCCAGCAGCGTAAGGTGGCTAGCGGGGAACAATGAGCAGTTCTTC.